The clone carrying this T cell receptor (beta chain) was picked up one time. No antigen is known for it. The data derive from a study of shared clonotypes between healthy human individuals. Clones were sequenced by immunoSEQ multiplex PCR, and TCRdb holds only the in-frame ones, with some missing. This table holds around 2,000,000 clones, approximately 95% found once. Terminally differentiated effector memory CD45RA+ cells were left out of the naive CD8 fraction, which was CD45RO-negative and positively selected for CCR7. Every donor, a Caucasian adult, lived in Nashville, Tennessee. Study results and limitations: Rarefaction curves obtained for sorted subsets showed sequencing incomplete despite large depth. Clonotypes shared by all four donors outscored non-shared clonotypes in generation probability.

The receptor's source is a man younger than 35 in good health. The sequenced sample was naive CD8+ T cells sorted from blood.

The CDR3 nucleotides are TGTGCCAGCAGTTACTACAGAAACACCGGGGAGCTGTTTTTT. This encodes CASSYYRNTGELFF. V and J are TRBV6-6 and TRBJ2-2; D is unclear. The CDR3 covers 14 residues. V dropped 1 base and J dropped 2 bases, with 5 bases sitting between them. The germline V gene has CDR1 MNHNY and CDR2 SVGAGI (reference sequence).